This is a list of T cell receptor beta chains from one sample in a study of blood T cells in healthy people across ages. TCRdb re-called the 5' RACE reads with MiXCR, one entry per CDR3 protein. The table includes around 870,000 distinct CDR3 sequences, around 30% detected once. The sample consisted of blood. The receptors stem from a woman of 80 years or more in good health. The CDR3 runs from the conserved cysteine through the conserved F or W. The order of the fields is J gene, CDR3 length, clone size, D gene, V gene, CDR3 DNA, CDR3 protein. A D gene is named only where the DNA matches it firmly. The size of a clone is reported for some rows only, either as once, few or many, or as a class for expanded clones.

j_call: TRBJ2-4; cdr3_length: 16; clone_size: many; d_call: TRBD2; v_call: TRBV20-1; cdr3_nt: TGCAGTGCTAGATCCCCCGGGACTAGCGGGGGCCCCATTCAGTACTTC; cdr3_aa: CSARSPGTSGGPIQYF
j_call: TRBJ2-5; cdr3_length: 16; clone_size: many; d_call: .; v_call: TRBV6-2/TRBV6-3; cdr3_nt: TGTGCCAGCAGACTTGGACAGTCGAGGGTCCAAGAGACCCAGTACTTC; cdr3_aa: CASRLGQSRVQETQYF
j_call: TRBJ2-1; cdr3_length: 17; clone_size: many; d_call: TRBD1; v_call: TRBV10-3; cdr3_nt: TGTGCCATCATGGGACAGGGAGGTGCGGGGGCCTCGGATGAGCAGTTCTTC; cdr3_aa: CAIMGQGGAGASDEQFF
j_call: TRBJ2-3; cdr3_length: 13; clone_size: .; d_call: TRBD2; v_call: TRBV7-2; cdr3_nt: TGTGCCAGCAGCTTGGGACTAGCGGGAGGAAGGTATTTT; cdr3_aa: CASSLGLAGGRYF
j_call: TRBJ2-3; cdr3_length: 18; clone_size: many; d_call: .; v_call: TRBV3-1; cdr3_nt: TGTGCCAGCAGCCAAGAGTTCGGCTCAGGGGAAAGCACAGATACGCAGTATTTT; cdr3_aa: CASSQEFGSGESTDTQYF
j_call: TRBJ1-5; cdr3_length: 17; clone_size: few; d_call: TRBD1; v_call: TRBV27; cdr3_nt: TGTGCCAGCAGTTTGACACCCCCGACAGGGGGGTTACAGCCCCAGCATTTT; cdr3_aa: CASSLTPPTGGLQPQHF
j_call: TRBJ2-3; cdr3_length: 13; clone_size: many; d_call: .; v_call: TRBV28; cdr3_nt: TGTGCCTGGCGACAGCCTAGCACAGATACGCAGTATTTT; cdr3_aa: CAWRQPSTDTQYF
j_call: TRBJ2-1; cdr3_length: 14; clone_size: .; d_call: .; v_call: TRBV9; cdr3_nt: TGTGCCAGCAGCGTCTCTACTGCCTACAATGAGCAGTTCTTC; cdr3_aa: CASSVSTAYNEQFF
j_call: TRBJ1-1; cdr3_length: 14; clone_size: .; d_call: .; v_call: TRBV3-1; cdr3_nt: TGTGCCAGCAGCCAACACGCCGCGAACACTGAAGCTTTCTTT; cdr3_aa: CASSQHAANTEAFF
j_call: TRBJ2-5; cdr3_length: 15; clone_size: .; d_call: TRBD2; v_call: TRBV7-9; cdr3_nt: TGTGCCAGCAGCTTAGTAACTAGCGGGGGCAATGAGCAGTACTTC; cdr3_aa: CASSLVTSGGNEQYF
j_call: TRBJ1-2; cdr3_length: 15; clone_size: once; d_call: .; v_call: TRBV12-3/TRBV12-4; cdr3_nt: TGTGCCAGCAGCTCCCCTTGGGATTCGAACTATGGCCACACCTTC; cdr3_aa: CASSSPWDSNYGHTF
j_call: TRBJ1-1; cdr3_length: 16; clone_size: many; d_call: .; v_call: TRBV29-1; cdr3_nt: TGCAGCGTTGACCTGTGGGGGGGGCCGAAGAACACTGAAGCTTTCTTT; cdr3_aa: CSVDLWGGPKNTEAFF
j_call: TRBJ2-1; cdr3_length: 11; clone_size: many; d_call: .; v_call: TRBV20-1; cdr3_nt: TGCAGTGCTTCCTCTATGGGTGAGCAGTTCTTC; cdr3_aa: CSASSMGEQFF
j_call: TRBJ2-3; cdr3_length: 17; clone_size: .; d_call: TRBD2; v_call: TRBV9; cdr3_nt: TGTGCCAGCAGCGTAGCTGGCGGGGGGACTAGCACAGGTACGCAGTATTTT; cdr3_aa: CASSVAGGGTSTGTQYF
j_call: TRBJ1-2; cdr3_length: 12; clone_size: .; d_call: TRBD1; v_call: TRBV2; cdr3_nt: TGTGCCAGCCTGGACAGGGGCTATGGCTACACCTTC; cdr3_aa: CASLDRGYGYTF
j_call: TRBJ2-1; cdr3_length: 15; clone_size: many; d_call: .; v_call: TRBV24-1; cdr3_nt: TGTGCCACCAGTACAATCTGGGACGTCGACAATGAGCAGTTCTTC; cdr3_aa: CATSTIWDVDNEQFF
j_call: TRBJ2-7; cdr3_length: 14; clone_size: many; d_call: .; v_call: TRBV28; cdr3_nt: TGTGCCAGCAGTTTAGGAGGGAATCTCCACGAGCAGTACTTC; cdr3_aa: CASSLGGNLHEQYF
j_call: TRBJ2-1; cdr3_length: 16; clone_size: many; d_call: TRBD2; v_call: TRBV4-1; cdr3_nt: TGCGCCAGCAGGAGACTAGCGGGGAGGTCCTACAATGAGCAGTTCTTC; cdr3_aa: CASRRLAGRSYNEQFF
j_call: TRBJ2-4; cdr3_length: 19; clone_size: many; d_call: TRBD1; v_call: TRBV6-2/TRBV6-3; cdr3_nt: TGTGCCAGCAGTTTCTTGGGACAGGGAGTTATTGAGGCCAAAAACATTCAGTACTTC; cdr3_aa: CASSFLGQGVIEAKNIQYF
j_call: TRBJ2-1; cdr3_length: 19; clone_size: many; d_call: TRBD2; v_call: TRBV6-6; cdr3_nt: TGTGCCAGCAGTTCTAGGGACTATTCTTCTCAAAGCTCCTACAATGAGCAGTTCTTC; cdr3_aa: CASSSRDYSSQSSYNEQFF
j_call: TRBJ2-3; cdr3_length: 16; clone_size: many; d_call: .; v_call: TRBV7-4; cdr3_nt: TGTGCCAGCAGCCCCAGTCAGAACCCCTACACAGATACGCAGTATTTT; cdr3_aa: CASSPSQNPYTDTQYF
j_call: TRBJ2-3; cdr3_length: 17; clone_size: .; d_call: TRBD2; v_call: TRBV28; cdr3_nt: TGTGCCAGCAGTCCGACGGGACTAGCGCTAAGCACAGATACGCAGTATTTT; cdr3_aa: CASSPTGLALSTDTQYF
j_call: TRBJ1-4; cdr3_length: 15; clone_size: .; d_call: TRBD1; v_call: TRBV5-1; cdr3_nt: TGCGCCAGCAGAGAGCAGGGGGCTTTAAGTGAAGAACTGTTTTTT; cdr3_aa: CASREQGALSEELFF
j_call: TRBJ2-7; cdr3_length: 15; clone_size: .; d_call: TRBD2; v_call: TRBV20-1; cdr3_nt: TGCAGTGCTAAAGGACTAGCGGAGAGCTCCTACGAGCAGTACTTC; cdr3_aa: CSAKGLAESSYEQYF
j_call: TRBJ2-3; cdr3_length: 16; clone_size: many; d_call: TRBD2; v_call: TRBV7-9; cdr3_nt: TGTGCCAGCACCCTTAGGCTAGCGGACCACATAAATACGCAGTATTTT; cdr3_aa: CASTLRLADHINTQYF
j_call: TRBJ2-3; cdr3_length: 14; clone_size: .; d_call: TRBD1; v_call: TRBV12-3/TRBV12-4; cdr3_nt: TGTGCCAGCAGTTCAACAGGGGGCACAGATGCGCAGTATTTT; cdr3_aa: CASSSTGGTDAQYF
j_call: TRBJ2-5; cdr3_length: 11; clone_size: .; d_call: TRBD1; v_call: TRBV5-1; cdr3_nt: TGCGCCAGCAGCTATGGACAGGGGCAGTACTTC; cdr3_aa: CASSYGQGQYF
j_call: TRBJ1-1; cdr3_length: 13; clone_size: .; d_call: .; v_call: TRBV3-1; cdr3_nt: TGTGCCAGCAGCCAAGGAGACCCGGGCGAAGCTTTCTTT; cdr3_aa: CASSQGDPGEAFF
j_call: TRBJ1-1; cdr3_length: 14; clone_size: few; d_call: TRBD1; v_call: TRBV6-2/TRBV6-3; cdr3_nt: TGTGCCAGCCAACCGGGACAGGGGATGTCTGAAGCTTTCTTT; cdr3_aa: CASQPGQGMSEAFF
j_call: TRBJ1-2; cdr3_length: 13; clone_size: many; d_call: .; v_call: TRBV7-2; cdr3_nt: TGTGCCAGCAGCACTAGGACAGACTATGGCTACACCTTC; cdr3_aa: CASSTRTDYGYTF
j_call: TRBJ1-1; cdr3_length: 13; clone_size: few; d_call: .; v_call: TRBV24-1; cdr3_nt: TGTGCCACCAGTGACGGCTTCGGAACTGAAGCTTTCTTT; cdr3_aa: CATSDGFGTEAFF
j_call: TRBJ1-5; cdr3_length: 16; clone_size: few; d_call: TRBD1; v_call: TRBV18; cdr3_nt: TGTGCCAGCTCACCTTTAGGGGGCAGGGGAGATCAGCCCCAGCATTTT; cdr3_aa: CASSPLGGRGDQPQHF
j_call: TRBJ1-2; cdr3_length: 15; clone_size: .; d_call: TRBD1; v_call: TRBV7-9; cdr3_nt: TGTGCCAGCAGCTTAGCGTCCACAGGGGGGTATGGCTACACCTTC; cdr3_aa: CASSLASTGGYGYTF
j_call: TRBJ2-4; cdr3_length: 17; clone_size: many; d_call: TRBD1; v_call: TRBV7-2; cdr3_nt: TGTGCCAGCAGCCCAAAAGGACAGGGTGGCCCCAAAAACATTCAGTACTTC; cdr3_aa: CASSPKGQGGPKNIQYF
j_call: TRBJ2-7; cdr3_length: 15; clone_size: .; d_call: TRBD1; v_call: TRBV6-2/TRBV6-3; cdr3_nt: TGTGCCAGCAGTTCCCGGGACAGGAGCTCCTACGGGCAGTACTTC; cdr3_aa: CASSSRDRSSYGQYF
j_call: TRBJ2-2; cdr3_length: 14; clone_size: .; d_call: .; v_call: TRBV20-1; cdr3_nt: TGCAGTGCTAGAGATTTCGCGCCCACCGGGGAGCTGTTTTTT; cdr3_aa: CSARDFAPTGELFF
j_call: TRBJ1-2; cdr3_length: 13; clone_size: few; d_call: .; v_call: TRBV21-1; cdr3_nt: TGTGCCAGCAGCTCAGCCCAAAACTATGGCTACACCTTC; cdr3_aa: CASSSAQNYGYTF
j_call: TRBJ2-1; cdr3_length: 15; clone_size: many; d_call: TRBD2; v_call: TRBV5-1; cdr3_nt: TGCGCCAGCAGCATCTCTAGCGGGGGGCGGGATGAGCAGTTCTTC; cdr3_aa: CASSISSGGRDEQFF